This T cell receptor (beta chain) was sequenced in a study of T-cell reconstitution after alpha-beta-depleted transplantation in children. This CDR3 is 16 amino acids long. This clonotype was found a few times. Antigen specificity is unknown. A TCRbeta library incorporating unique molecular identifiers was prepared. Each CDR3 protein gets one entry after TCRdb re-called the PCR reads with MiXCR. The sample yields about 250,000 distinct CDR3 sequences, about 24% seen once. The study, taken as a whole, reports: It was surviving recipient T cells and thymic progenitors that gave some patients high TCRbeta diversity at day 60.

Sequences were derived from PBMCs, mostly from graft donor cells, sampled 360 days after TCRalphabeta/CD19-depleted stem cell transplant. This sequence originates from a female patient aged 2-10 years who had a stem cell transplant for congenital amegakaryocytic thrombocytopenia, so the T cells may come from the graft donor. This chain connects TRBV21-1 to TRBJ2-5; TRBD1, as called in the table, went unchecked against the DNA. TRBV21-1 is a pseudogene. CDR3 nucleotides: TGTGCCAGCAGCACCTGTGGGGACAGATCCAAAGAGACCCAGTACTTC. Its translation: CASSTCGDRSKETQYF.